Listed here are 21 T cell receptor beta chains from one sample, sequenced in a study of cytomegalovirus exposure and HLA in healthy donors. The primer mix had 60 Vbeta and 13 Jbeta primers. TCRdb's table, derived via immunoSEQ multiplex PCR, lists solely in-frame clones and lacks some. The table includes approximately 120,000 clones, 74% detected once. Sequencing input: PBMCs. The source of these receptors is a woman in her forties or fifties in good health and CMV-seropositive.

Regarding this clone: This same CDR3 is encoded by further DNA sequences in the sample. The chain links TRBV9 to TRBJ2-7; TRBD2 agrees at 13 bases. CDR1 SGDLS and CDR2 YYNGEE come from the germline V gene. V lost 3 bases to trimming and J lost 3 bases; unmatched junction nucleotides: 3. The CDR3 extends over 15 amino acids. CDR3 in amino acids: CASSAGLAGDYEQYF. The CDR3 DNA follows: TGTGCCAGCAGCGCTGGACTAGCGGGGGACTACGAGCAGTACTTC.

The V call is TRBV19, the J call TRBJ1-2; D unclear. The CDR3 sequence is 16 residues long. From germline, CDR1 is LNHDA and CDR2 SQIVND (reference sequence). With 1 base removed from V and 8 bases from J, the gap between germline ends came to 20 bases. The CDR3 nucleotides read TGTGCCAGTAGTATAGCCGCGAGGGTGAAGATCGTCGGCTACACCTTC. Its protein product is CASSIAARVKIVGYTF. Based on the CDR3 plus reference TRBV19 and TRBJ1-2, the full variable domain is DGGITQSPKYLFRKEGQNVTLSCEQNLNHDAMYWYRQDPGQGLRLIYYSQIVNDFQKGDIAEGYSVSREKKESFPLTVTSAQKNPTAFYLCASSIAARVKIVGYTFGSGTRLTVV.

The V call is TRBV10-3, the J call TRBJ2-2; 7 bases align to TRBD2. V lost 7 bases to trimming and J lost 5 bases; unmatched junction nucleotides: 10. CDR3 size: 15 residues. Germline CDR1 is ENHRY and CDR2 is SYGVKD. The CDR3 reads CAITQGRGGTGELFF. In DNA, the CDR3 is TGTGCCATCACACAAGGGCGCGGGGGAACCGGGGAGCTGTTTTTT.

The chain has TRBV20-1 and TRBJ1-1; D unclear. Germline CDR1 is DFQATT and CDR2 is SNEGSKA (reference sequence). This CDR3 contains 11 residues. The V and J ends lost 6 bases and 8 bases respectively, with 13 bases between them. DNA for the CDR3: TGCAGTGCCCTAAACCAACCAGAAGCTTTCTTT. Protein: CSALNQPEAFF.

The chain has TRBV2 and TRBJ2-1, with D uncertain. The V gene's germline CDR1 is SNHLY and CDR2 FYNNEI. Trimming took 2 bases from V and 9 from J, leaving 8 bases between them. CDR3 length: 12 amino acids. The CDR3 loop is CASSELVVEQFF. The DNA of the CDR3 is TGTGCCAGCAGTGAATTGGTAGTTGAGCAGTTCTTC.

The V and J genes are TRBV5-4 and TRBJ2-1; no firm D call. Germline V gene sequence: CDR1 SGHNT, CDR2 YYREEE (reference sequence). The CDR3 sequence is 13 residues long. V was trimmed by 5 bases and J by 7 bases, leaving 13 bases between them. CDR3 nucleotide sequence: TGTGCCAGCAGTTTGACCATACGGAATGAGCAGTTCTTC. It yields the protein CASSLTIRNEQFF.

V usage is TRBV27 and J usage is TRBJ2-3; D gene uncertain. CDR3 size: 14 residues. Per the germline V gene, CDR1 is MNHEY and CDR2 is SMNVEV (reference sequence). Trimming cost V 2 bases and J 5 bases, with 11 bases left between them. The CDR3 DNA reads TGTGCCAGCAGTTTACGACTCCCCCGAGATACGCAGTATTTT. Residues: CASSLRLPRDTQYF.

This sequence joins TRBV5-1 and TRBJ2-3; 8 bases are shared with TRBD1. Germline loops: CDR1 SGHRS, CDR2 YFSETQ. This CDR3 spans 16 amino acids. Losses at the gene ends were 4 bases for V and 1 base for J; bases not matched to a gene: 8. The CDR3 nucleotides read TGCGCCAGCAGCGCAGGGGGCGTTCTAGGCACAGATACGCAGTATTTT. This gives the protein CASSAGGVLGTDTQYF.

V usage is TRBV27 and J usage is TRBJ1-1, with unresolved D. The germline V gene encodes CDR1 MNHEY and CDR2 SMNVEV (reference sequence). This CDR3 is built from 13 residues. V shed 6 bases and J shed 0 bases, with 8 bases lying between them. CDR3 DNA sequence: TGTGCCAGCAGACCATGGCTGAACACTGAAGCTTTCTTT. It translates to CASRPWLNTEAFF.

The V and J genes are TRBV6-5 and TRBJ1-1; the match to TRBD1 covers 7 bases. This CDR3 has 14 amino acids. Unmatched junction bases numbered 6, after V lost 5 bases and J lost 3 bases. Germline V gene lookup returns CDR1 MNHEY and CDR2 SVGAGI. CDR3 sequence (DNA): TGTGCCAGCAGTATTCAGGGGGTCCACACTGAAGCTTTCTTT. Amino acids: CASSIQGVHTEAFF.

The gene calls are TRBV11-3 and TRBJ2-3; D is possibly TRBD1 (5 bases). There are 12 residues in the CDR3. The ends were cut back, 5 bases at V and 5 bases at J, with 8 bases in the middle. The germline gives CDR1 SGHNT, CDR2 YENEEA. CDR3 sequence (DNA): TGTGCCAGCAGCCAAGGGGAAGATACGCAGTATTTT. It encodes CASSQGEDTQYF.

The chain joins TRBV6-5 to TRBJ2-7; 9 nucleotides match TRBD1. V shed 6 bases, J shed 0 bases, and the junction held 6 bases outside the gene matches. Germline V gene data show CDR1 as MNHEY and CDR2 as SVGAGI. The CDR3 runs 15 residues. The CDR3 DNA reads TGTGCCAGCAGACGCCGACAGGGGGTCTCCTACGAGCAGTACTTC. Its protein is CASRRRQGVSYEQYF.

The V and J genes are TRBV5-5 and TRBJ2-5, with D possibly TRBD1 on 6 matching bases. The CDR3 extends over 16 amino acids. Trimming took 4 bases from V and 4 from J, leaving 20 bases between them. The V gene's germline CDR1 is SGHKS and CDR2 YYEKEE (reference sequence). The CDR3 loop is CASSPTPTGAGETQYF. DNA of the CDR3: TGTGCCAGCAGCCCTACGCCGACAGGTGCGGGAGAGACCCAGTACTTC.

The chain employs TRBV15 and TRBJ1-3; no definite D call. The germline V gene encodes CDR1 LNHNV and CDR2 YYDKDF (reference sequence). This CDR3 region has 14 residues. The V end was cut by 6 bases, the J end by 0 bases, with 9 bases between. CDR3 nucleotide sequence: TGTGCCACCAGGGGTGCGGCCTCTGGAAACACCATATATTTT. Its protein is CATRGAASGNTIYF.

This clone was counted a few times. CDR3 residues: CASSLDVGGETQYF. The CDR3 DNA sequence: TGCGCCAGCAGCTTGGATGTGGGCGGGGAGACCCAGTACTTC. V and J are TRBV5-1 and TRBJ2-5, with D possibly being TRBD2 (5 bases). There are 14 residues in the CDR3. The germline CDR1 and CDR2 sequences are SGHRS and YFSETQ. Trimming cost V 0 bases and J 5 bases, with 11 bases left between them.

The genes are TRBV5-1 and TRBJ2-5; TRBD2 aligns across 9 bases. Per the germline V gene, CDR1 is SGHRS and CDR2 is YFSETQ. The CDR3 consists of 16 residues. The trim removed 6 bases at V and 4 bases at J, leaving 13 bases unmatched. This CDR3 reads CASTSPSAGGGETQYF. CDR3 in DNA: TGCGCCAGCACTAGCCCATCAGCGGGGGGCGGAGAGACCCAGTACTTC.

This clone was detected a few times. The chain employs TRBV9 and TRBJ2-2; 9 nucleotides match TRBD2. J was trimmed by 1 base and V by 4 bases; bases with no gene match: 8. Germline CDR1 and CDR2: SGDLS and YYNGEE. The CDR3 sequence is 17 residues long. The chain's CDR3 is CASSLLAGNRNTGELFF. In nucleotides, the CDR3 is TGTGCCAGCAGCCTGCTAGCGGGGAACCGGAACACCGGGGAGCTGTTTTTT.

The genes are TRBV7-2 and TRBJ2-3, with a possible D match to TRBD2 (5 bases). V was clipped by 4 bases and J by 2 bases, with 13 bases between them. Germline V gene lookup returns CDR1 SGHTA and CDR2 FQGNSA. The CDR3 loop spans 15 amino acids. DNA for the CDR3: TGTGCCAGCAGCTCCCGCCCGGGGTTCACAGATACGCAGTATTTT. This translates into CASSSRPGFTDTQYF.

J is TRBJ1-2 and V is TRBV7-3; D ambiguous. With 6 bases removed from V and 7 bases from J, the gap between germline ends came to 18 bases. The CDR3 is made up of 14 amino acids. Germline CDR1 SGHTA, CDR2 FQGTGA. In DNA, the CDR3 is TGTGCCAGCAGTTTTAGTGGGAATAGCGGTGGCTACACCTTC. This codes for CASSFSGNSGGYTF.

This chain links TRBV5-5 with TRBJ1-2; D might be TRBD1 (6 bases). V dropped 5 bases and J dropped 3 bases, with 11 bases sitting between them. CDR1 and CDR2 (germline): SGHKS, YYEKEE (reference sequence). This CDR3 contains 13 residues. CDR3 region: CASRLKGDYGYTF. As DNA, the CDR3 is TGTGCCAGCAGACTGAAGGGGGACTATGGCTACACCTTC.

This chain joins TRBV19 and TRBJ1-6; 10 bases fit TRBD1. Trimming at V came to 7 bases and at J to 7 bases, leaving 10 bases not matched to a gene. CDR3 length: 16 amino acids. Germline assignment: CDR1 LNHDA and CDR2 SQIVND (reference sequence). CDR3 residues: CASTVTGGAGNSPLHF. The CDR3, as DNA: TGTGCCAGTACCGTGACAGGGGGCGCCGGGAATTCACCCCTCCACTTT.